This TCR beta chain was recorded in a study of T cell responses to AZD1222 COVID-19 vaccine. About this clone itself: Its antigen is unidentified.

Trimming left V 6 bases short and J 4 bases short, with 9 bases between. CDR3 length: 11 amino acids. Per germline, CDR1 DFQATT and CDR2 SNEGSKA (reference sequence). The protocol was immunoSEQ multiplex PCR, while the TCRdb copy is restricted to in-frame clones and leaves out a portion. Seen here are more than 140,000 clones, around 91% observed once, and the top ten hold under 5.5%. General study findings and limits: Without day 14 samples, only post-peak T cell repertoires were studied. A reported finding is that nearly half of spike-specific TCRs target unmutated variant regions. The study found vaccine-associated CD4 TCRs spanning spike, dominant at 160-218 and 743-854. Baseline seropositivity characterized only six AZD1222 recipients.

The V call is TRBV20-1, the J call TRBJ1-2; D unclear. Source: peripheral blood, taken on day 0 of AZD1222 vaccination. The receptor was derived from an adult in good health. The CDR3 sequence: CSAPTVYGYTF. Written as DNA, the CDR3 is TGCAGTGCCCCGACTGTCTATGGCTACACCTTC.